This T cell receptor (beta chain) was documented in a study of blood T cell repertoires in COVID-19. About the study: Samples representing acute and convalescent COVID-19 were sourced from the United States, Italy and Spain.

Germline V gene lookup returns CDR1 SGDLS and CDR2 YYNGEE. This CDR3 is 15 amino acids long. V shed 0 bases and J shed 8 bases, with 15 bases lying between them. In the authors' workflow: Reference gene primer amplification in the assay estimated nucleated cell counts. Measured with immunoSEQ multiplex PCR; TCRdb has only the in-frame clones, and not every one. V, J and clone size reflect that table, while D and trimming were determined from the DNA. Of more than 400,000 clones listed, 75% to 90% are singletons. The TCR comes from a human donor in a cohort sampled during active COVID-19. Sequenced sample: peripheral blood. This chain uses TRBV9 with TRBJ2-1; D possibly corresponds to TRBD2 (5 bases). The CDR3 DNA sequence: TGTGCCAGCAGCGTAGTCAGGAGGAAGGTCGATGAGCAGTTCTTC. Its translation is CASSVVRRKVDEQFF.